Below are 14 T cell receptor beta chains sequenced from a single sample in a study of identical twins' blood T cells (dated by TCRdb to the early 2010s). Receptor amplification or capture employed 5' RACE. The run used an Illumina Genome Analyzer IIx. The public sequencing data were trimmed at Q25 with fastp and processed into clonotypes with MiXCR by TCRdb, which kept only in-frame beta chains. All rows with the same CDR3 protein become a single entry with the most common DNA and genes. Across this sample there are around 380,000 distinct CDR3 sequences, with approximately 30% seen only once. The ten largest clones capture about 6% of the sample. The sample consisted of PBMCs. Receptor source: a woman aged 18-49 years in good health.

Details on this clonotype: Since a much larger clone is just one base distant, this may be a read error. The chain is built from TRBV10-3 and TRBJ2-2, with D unclear. Germline V gene lookup returns CDR1 ENHRY and CDR2 SYGVKD. This CDR3 has 11 residues. V dropped 2 bases and J dropped 5 bases, with 0 bases sitting between them. CDR3 sequence reads: CAISETGELFF. The CDR3 coding sequence is TGTGCCATCAGTGAGACCGGGGAGCTGTTTTTT.

Worth noting for this clonotype: Likely a read error: the CDR3 ends without its conserved phenylalanine or tryptophan. V gene TRBV20-1 combines with J gene TRBJ1-1; tentatively, D is TRBD1 (5 bases). Germline loops: CDR1 DFQATT, CDR2 SNEGSKA (reference sequence). Trimming cost V 5 bases and J 3 bases, with 7 bases left between them. The CDR3 runs to 11 residues. CDR3 amino acids: CSAGTYTEAFL. The CDR3 DNA follows: TGCAGTGCTGGGACTTACACTGAAGCTTTCCTT.

This clonotype was found many times. V and J are TRBV29-1 and TRBJ1-1, with 8 bases matching TRBD1. V shed 6 bases, J shed 11 bases, and the junction held 11 bases outside the gene matches. This CDR3 region has 12 residues. The germline V gene has CDR1 SQVTM and CDR2 ANQGSEA. CDR3 bases: TGCAGCGTGTCCAACCGACAGGGGAGGGCTTTCTTT. Translated: CSVSNRQGRAFF.

This clonotype was observed many times. This chain links TRBV27 with TRBJ1-3, with a tentative D call TRBD1 (5 bases). V was pared by 3 bases and J by 8 bases, with 14 bases between. The CDR3 consists of 14 residues. CDR1 is MNHEY, CDR2 SMNVEV, per germline (reference sequence). The CDR3 sequence is CASSLYSGDHTIYF. The CDR3 coding sequence is TGTGCCAGCAGTTTGTATTCGGGGGACCACACCATATATTTT.

The chain links TRBV29-1 to TRBJ1-5, with D possibly TRBD1 on 5 matching bases. V lost 3 bases and J 3 bases, leaving 9 bases between the germline ends. CDR1 and CDR2 from the germline V gene are SQVTM and ANQGSEA. The CDR3 length is 13 residues. CDR3 residues: CSVEQGINQPQHF. The DNA of the CDR3 is TGCAGCGTTGAGCAGGGTATCAATCAGCCCCAGCATTTT. Based on the CDR3 plus reference TRBV29-1 and TRBJ1-5, the full variable domain is SAVISQKPSRDICQRGTSLTIQCQVDSQVTMMFWYRQQPGQSLTLIATANQGSEATYESGFVIDKFPISRPNLTFSTLTVSNMSPEDSSIYLCSVEQGINQPQHFGDGTRLSIL.

This clonotype was seen a few times. The genes are TRBV10-2 and TRBJ2-1; D is unresolved. Germline assignment: CDR1 WSHSY and CDR2 SAAADI. Trimming removed 2 bases at V and 3 bases at J, with 11 bases between. This CDR3 region has 15 residues. CDR3 sequence reads: CASSEIPDGYNEQFF. CDR3 sequence (DNA): TGCGCCAGCAGTGAGATCCCGGATGGCTACAATGAGCAGTTCTTC.

This clonotype occurred a few times. DNA for the CDR3: TGTGCCAGCAGACGCTCGGACAGGGTAACGGTGGGCAATCAGCCCCAGCATTTT. It yields the protein CASRRSDRVTVGNQPQHF. The chain couples TRBV6-6 to TRBJ1-5, with 8 bases lining up with TRBD1. CDR1 and CDR2 (germline): MNHNY, SVGAGI (reference sequence). This CDR3 has 18 amino acids. The V and J ends lost 6 bases and 2 bases, in that order; junction bases with no gene match: 15.

The genes are TRBV7-8 and TRBJ2-1, with 7 positions matching TRBD2. With 5 bases clipped from V and 6 bases from J, the junction kept 10 bases outside the gene matches. Germline V gene lookup returns CDR1 SGHVS and CDR2 FQNEAQ. This CDR3 spans 15 amino acids. For the CDR3, the DNA is TGTGCCAGCAGCGTCCGGGACTATATTGTCAATGAGCAGTTCTTC. Translation: CASSVRDYIVNEQFF.

Of note for this clonotype: This sequence may be a read error, since a much larger clone differs from it by one base. The genes are TRBV25-1 and TRBJ1-2; tentative D call: TRBD1 (6 bases). This CDR3 comprises 12 residues. CDR1 and CDR2 (germline): MGHDK, SYGVNS. CDR3 in DNA: TGTGCCAGCAGGGACAGTTTCTATGGCTGCACCTTC. This translates into CASRDSFYGCTF.

This clonotype was detected only a few times. The chain employs TRBV29-1 and TRBJ1-5; 8 bases fit TRBD1. Per germline, CDR1 SQVTM and CDR2 ANQGSEA. This CDR3 is built from 13 residues. Germline trimming cut 4 bases from V and 5 bases from J; bases unmatched to any gene: 4. CDR3 residues: CSVVETGDQPQHF. The CDR3 nucleotides read TGCAGCGTTGTGGAGACAGGGGATCAGCCCCAGCATTTT.

The chain has TRBV20-1 and TRBJ2-7, with D maybe TRBD1 (6 bases). Trimming shortened V by 2 bases and J by 0 bases, and 23 bases separated the two germline ends. The CDR3 covers 18 residues. Looked up from germline, CDR1 is DFQATT and CDR2 is SNEGSKA (reference sequence). The CDR3 protein is CSARLLRCKQGRSYEQYF. CDR3 nucleotides: TGCAGTGCTAGACTACTAAGGTGCAAACAGGGACGCTCCTACGAGCAGTACTTC.

This clonotype has ten or more counts. The rearrangement links TRBV11-2 to TRBJ1-3, with a tentative D call TRBD1 (5 bases). Trimming left V 7 bases short and J 0 bases short, with 10 bases between. CDR3 length equals 14 residues. The germline gives CDR1 SGHAT, CDR2 FQNNGV. The CDR3 sequence: CASTRGVSGNTIYF. CDR3 sequence (DNA): TGTGCCAGCACCCGGGGGGTCTCTGGAAACACCATATATTTT.

This clonotype occurred a few times. The chain uses TRBV27 and TRBJ2-3; 8 bases line up with TRBD1. Trimming removed 6 bases from V and 2 bases from J; junction bases left unmatched: 10. This CDR3 has 16 amino acids. In germline, CDR1 is MNHEY, CDR2 SMNVEV (reference sequence). The CDR3: CASRMGQASFTDTQYF. The DNA of the CDR3 is TGTGCCAGCAGAATGGGACAGGCATCGTTCACAGATACGCAGTATTTT.

The rearrangement uses TRBV7-9 and TRBJ1-6; no clear D gene. Trimming cost V 0 bases and J 9 bases, with 12 bases left between them. The CDR3 sequence is 15 residues long. The germline V gene encodes CDR1 SEHNR and CDR2 FQNEAQ (reference sequence). In DNA form, the CDR3 reads TGTGCCAGCAGCTTAGCGTCTGGGGATACTTCACCCCTCCACTTT. Translation: CASSLASGDTSPLHF.